The 4 T cell receptor beta chains listed next were all sequenced from one sample in a study of T cell responses to AZD1222 COVID-19 vaccine. The data were produced by immunoSEQ multiplex PCR, yet TCRdb's version contains in-frame clones alone and is incomplete. The sample comprises about 110,000 clones, roughly 90% of which are singletons, and roughly 1.1% rests with the top ten. The input for sequencing was peripheral blood, taken on day 0 of AZD1222 vaccination. The source of these receptors is an adult in good health.

The chain combines TRBV6-5 with TRBJ2-1, with 7 bases fitting TRBD1. Germline CDR1 MNHEY, CDR2 SVGAGI. This CDR3 is 12 amino acids long. V was pared by 6 bases and J by 7 bases, with 3 bases of the junction left unmatched. This CDR3 is CASRTGRNEQFF. The CDR3 coding sequence is TGTGCCAGCAGGACAGGGAGAAATGAGCAGTTCTTC.

The chain combines TRBV5-6 with TRBJ2-1; D call uncertain. In germline, CDR1 is SGHDT, CDR2 YYEEEE. The V and J ends lost 1 base and 10 bases respectively, with 12 bases between them. The length of the CDR3 is 13 residues. The CDR3 reads CASSLWVSEEQFF. In nucleotides, the CDR3 is TGTGCCAGCAGCTTGTGGGTCTCCGAGGAGCAGTTCTTC.

This clone showed up just a few times. The genes are TRBV27 and TRBJ1-6; D not certain. The V gene lost 6 bases and the J gene lost 7 bases, with 13 bases spanning the gap. Looked up from germline, CDR1 is MNHEY and CDR2 is SMNVEV (reference sequence). This CDR3 contains 14 residues. The CDR3 sequence: CASRGGSGNSPLHF. The DNA for the CDR3 is TGTGCCAGCAGGGGCGGGAGTGGGAATTCACCCCTCCACTTT.

The CDR3 nucleotides read TGTGCCAGTAGGACTAGCGGGGGATACGAGCAGTACTTC. Protein product: CASRTSGGYEQYF. V is TRBV6-5 and J is TRBJ2-7, with 13 bases identical to TRBD2. CDR1 MNHEY and CDR2 SVGAGI come from the germline V gene. The length of the CDR3 is 13 residues. The V and J ends lost 9 bases and 4 bases, in that order; junction bases with no gene match: 3.